This T cell receptor (beta chain) was obtained from a study of T cell repertoires and leukemia-associated antigens (dated by TCRdb to 2018 to 2020). Broadly, across the study: Each sample yielded about 5.1 to 7 million read pairs and roughly 3 to 5.0 million effective reads, 15 million to 20 million effective reads overall. In vitro peptide stimulation of healthy T cells was used with the aim of identifying the antigen recognized by a TCR Vbeta21 clone previously found in CML patients. Summary of the overall study and its limitations: The four groups showed no significant differences in numbers of Vbeta genes (about 60), Jbeta genes (14), VDJ rearrangements, or unique CDR3s. The antigen specificity and function of the expanded clones were not directly tested, and further investigation of both was required.

The germline V gene specifies MDHEN as CDR1 and SYDVKM as CDR2. The CDR3 measures 15 amino acids from cysteine to phenylalanine. Here the CDR3 DNA is all that survives: 45 bases in frame from base 1. After removal of 6 bases from V and 1 base from J, the junction retains 9 bases not matched to a gene. There are a few counts of this clonotype. Its antigen is still unknown. The record has no base qualities; no much larger clone is one base away. Total RNA was extracted from the cultured T cells using TRIzol reagent. TCRbeta libraries were amplified from RNA by 5' rapid amplification of cDNA ends (5'RACE). Before sequencing, Qubit, an Agilent instrument, and quantitative PCR were used to check library concentration and integrity. Qualified libraries were sequenced on Illumina HiSeq or MiSeq by a commercial service provider. Per the original workflow: TCR sequences in each sample were identified using MiXCR version 1.8.2. For a clone to count as qualified, its CDR3 had to be longer than four amino acids, its nucleotide length had to be in-frame, and the clone could not contain a stop codon. A read containing the complete CDR3 structure was defined as an effective read. Expanded clones were validated by RT-PCR with 24 Vbeta primers, GeneScan spectratyping, and Sanger sequencing. TCRdb trimmed the raw reads at Q25, called clones with MiXCR and kept productive beta chains. Here each entry gathers all rows of one CDR3 protein and keeps the most common genes and DNA. The V and J calls follow TCRdb's processing rather than the paper's. Here the sample has roughly 12,000 distinct CDR3 sequences; 35% to 45% occur a single time. Of the sample, 30% to 40% is held by the ten largest clones.

As a first step, CD3+ T cells were rested overnight at more than 2 million cells/mL in RPMI 1640 lacking fetal bovine serum. Following the manufacturer's instructions, MACS immunomagnetic beads were used to pull CD3+ T cells out of the PBMCs. The TCR originated in a female donor in good health. Specimen: CD3+ T cells sorted from blood and cultured. The chain is encoded by TRBV28 joined to TRBJ2-7; the junction holds 7 bases that match TRBD2. The CDR3 region reads CASRPPSGVSYEQYF. In nucleotide form, the sequence is TGTGCCAGCAGACCCCCCAGCGGGGTATCCTACGAGCAGTACTTC.